A single sample gave rise to the 20 T cell receptor beta chains below, sequenced in a study of blood T cell repertoires in COVID-19. TCRdb's table, derived via immunoSEQ multiplex PCR, lists solely in-frame clones and lacks some. The sample lists 95,000 to 100,000 clones; approximately 86% were seen once. The sample comprised peripheral blood. The receptors here all came from a man aged 80 or over with acute or convalescent COVID-19.

The table lists this clone with a few counts. This chain joins TRBV29-1 and TRBJ2-7; a possible D gene is TRBD1 (5 bases). The CDR3 is 13 residues long. Per germline, CDR1 SQVTM and CDR2 ANQGSEA. V was trimmed by 7 bases and J by 3 bases, leaving 16 bases between them. The CDR3 DNA reads as TGCAGCGCTCAGGGTCTTCCCAACTACGAGCAGTACTTC. Its translation: CSAQGLPNYEQYF.

The rearrangement joins TRBV10-1 to TRBJ1-5, with D hard to call. V shed 8 bases and J shed 0 bases, with 14 bases lying between them. Per germline, CDR1 WNHNN and CDR2 SYGVQD (reference sequence). The length of the CDR3 is 15 residues. This chain's CDR3 is CASFGGGYSNQPQHF. CDR3 in DNA: TGCGCCAGCTTCGGAGGAGGTTATAGCAATCAGCCCCAGCATTTT.

Written as DNA, the CDR3 is TGTGCCTACCGACAGGGAGGTGAAAAACTGTTTTTT. The encoded protein is CAYRQGGEKLFF. The chain recombines TRBV30 with TRBJ1-4; 7 bases agree with TRBD1. This CDR3 contains 12 residues. The V and J ends lost 7 bases and 7 bases, in that order; junction bases with no gene match: 6. CDR1 GTSNPN and CDR2 SVGIG come from the germline V gene (reference sequence).

This clone was observed a few times. The chain is built from TRBV7-2 and TRBJ2-7; the D gene is possibly TRBD1 (6 bases). This CDR3 is built from 15 residues. V was shortened by 3 bases and J by 1 base, with 13 bases between the two germline ends. Germline V CDR1 and CDR2: SGHTA, FQGNSA. The CDR3 DNA is TGTGCCAGCAGCTTTGAGGGACAATTGTCCTACGAGCAGTACTTC. Translated: CASSFEGQLSYEQYF. Based on the CDR3 plus reference TRBV7-2 and TRBJ2-7, the full variable domain is GAGVSQSPSNKVTEKGKDVELRCDPISGHTALYWYRQSLGQGLEFLIYFQGNSAPDKSGLPSDRFSAERTGGSVSTLTIQRTQQEDSAVYLCASSFEGQLSYEQYFGPGTRLTVT.

The genes are TRBV10-3 and TRBJ1-6; TRBD1 aligns across 10 bases. This CDR3 is 15 amino acids long. Germline V gives CDR1 ENHRY, CDR2 SYGVKD. J gave up 11 bases and V 0 bases, and 4 bases lay outside the gene matches. CDR3 nucleotide sequence: TGTGCCATCAGTGAGTCGACAGGGGGCATAGCACCCCTCCACTTT. As protein: CAISESTGGIAPLHF.

The chain uses TRBV5-4 and TRBJ2-7; D might be TRBD2 (6 bases). V gave up 5 bases and J gave up 0 bases, with 15 bases separating them. The CDR3 has 15 residues. Per the germline V gene, CDR1 is SGHNT and CDR2 is YYREEE (reference sequence). CDR3 protein: CASSLRGGASYEQYF. The CDR3 bases are TGTGCCAGCAGTCTTAGGGGAGGAGCCTCCTACGAGCAGTACTTC.

The chain joins TRBV9 to TRBJ2-3, with 10 bases identical to TRBD2. The CDR3 spans 16 residues. Per the germline V gene, CDR1 is SGDLS and CDR2 is YYNGEE. The V gene end was trimmed by 0 bases and the J gene end by 6 bases; junction bases not matched to a gene: 7. In DNA form, the CDR3 reads TGTGCCAGCAGCGTAGGGCTAGCGGGAGAGGTGGATACGCAGTATTTT. Protein product: CASSVGLAGEVDTQYF.

Only a few counts were recorded for this clone. V gene TRBV5-4 combines with J gene TRBJ2-7; 10 bases are a match to TRBD1. CDR1 and CDR2 from the germline V gene are SGHNT and YYREEE (reference sequence). The CDR3 consists of 17 residues. V was clipped by 0 bases and J by 2 bases; unmatched bases: 8. The CDR3 loop reads CASSLAGPGQGTYEQYF. In nucleotides, the CDR3 is TGTGCCAGCAGCTTGGCGGGGCCGGGACAGGGGACCTACGAGCAGTACTTC.

The chain carries TRBV7-2 and TRBJ1-2; D call uncertain. This CDR3 has 13 amino acids. CDR1 and CDR2 from the germline V gene are SGHTA and FQGNSA. V was clipped by 3 bases and J by 5 bases, with 10 bases between them. The CDR3 reads CASSFAGWYGYTF. The CDR3 coding sequence is TGTGCCAGCAGCTTCGCGGGTTGGTATGGCTACACCTTC. Variable domain in full (rest from reference TRBV7-2 and TRBJ1-2): GAGVSQSPSNKVTEKGKDVELRCDPISGHTALYWYRQSLGQGLEFLIYFQGNSAPDKSGLPSDRFSAERTGGSVSTLTIQRTQQEDSAVYLCASSFAGWYGYTFGSGTRLTVV.

The chain recombines TRBV18 with TRBJ2-3; possibly TRBD1 for D (6 bases). Trimming removed 5 bases at V and 0 bases at J, with 15 bases between. The CDR3 length is 16 residues. Germline V gene lookup returns CDR1 KGHSH and CDR2 LQKENI. The CDR3 bases are TGTGCCAGCTCAAAACAGGGCCCAATTAGCACAGATACGCAGTATTTT. It is translated as CASSKQGPISTDTQYF. The full variable domain, its missing parts supplied by reference TRBV18 and TRBJ2-3, is NAGVMQNPRHLVRRRGQEARLRCSPMKGHSHVYWYRQLPEEGLKFMVYLQKENIIDESGMPKERFSAEFPKEGPSILRIQQVVRGDSAAYFCASSKQGPISTDTQYFGPGTRLTVL.

Only a few counts were recorded for this clone. This sequence joins TRBV30 and TRBJ1-2, with 7 bases fitting TRBD1. Per the germline V gene, CDR1 is GTSNPN and CDR2 is SVGIG (reference sequence). The CDR3 has 12 residues. With 2 bases clipped from V and 8 bases from J, the junction kept 5 bases outside the gene matches. CDR3 bases: TGTGCCTGGAGTAAGGGGGCGTACGGCTACACCTTC. As protein: CAWSKGAYGYTF.

The chain is built from TRBV6-2 or TRBV6-3 and TRBJ2-5; 9 nucleotides align to TRBD2. The germline gives CDR1 MNHEY, CDR2 SVGEGT. V shed 6 bases, J shed 5 bases, and the junction held 4 bases outside the gene matches. The CDR3 is made up of 13 amino acids. CDR3 sequence reads: CASSSSGVETQYF. The CDR3, as DNA: TGTGCCAGCAGCTCTAGCGGGGTGGAGACCCAGTACTTC.

This sequence joins TRBV19 and TRBJ2-1; TRBD1 matches 7 bases. V was clipped by 6 bases and J by 0 bases; unmatched bases: 5. The CDR3 length is 15 residues. The germline gives CDR1 LNHDA, CDR2 SQIVND (reference sequence). The CDR3 reads CASSPTGLSYNEQFF. The CDR3 DNA reads as TGTGCCAGTAGCCCGACAGGGCTCTCCTACAATGAGCAGTTCTTC.

V is TRBV11-2 and J is TRBJ1-1; TRBD1 matches at 8 bases. Germline-derived CDR1 and CDR2 are SGHAT and FQNNGV. CDR3 size: 13 residues. The junction had 3 bases not matched to a gene; V was cut back by 4 bases and J by 5 bases. CDR3 loop: CASSSQGGTEAFF. CDR3 sequence (DNA): TGTGCCAGCAGCTCACAGGGGGGGACTGAAGCTTTCTTT.

The rearrangement joins TRBV28 to TRBJ2-7, with TRBD2 matching 9 bases. The CDR3 consists of 17 residues. V dropped 3 bases and J dropped 4; count of bases not matched to a gene: 13. Germline CDR1 is MDHEN and CDR2 is SYDVKM. The CDR3 region has the DNA TGTGCCAGCAGTTTGCGAGCTAGCGGGACCAGGGGGTACGAGCAGTACTTC. Protein sequence: CASSLRASGTRGYEQYF.

This clone has only one observation. V and J are TRBV2 and TRBJ1-6, with 7 bases aligning to TRBD1. The CDR3 spans 14 residues. V gave up 4 bases and J gave up 7 bases; unmatched junction bases: 4. Germline CDR1 is SNHLY and CDR2 is FYNNEI. The CDR3 sequence is CASSAGQPNSPLHF. CDR3 in DNA: TGTGCCAGCAGTGCGGGACAGCCAAATTCACCCCTCCACTTT.

This chain joins TRBV11-2 and TRBJ2-3, with 9 bases that match TRBD1. Germline trimming cut 5 bases from V and 3 bases from J; bases unmatched to any gene: 6. The CDR3 totals 15 residues. Germline values: CDR1 SGHAT, CDR2 FQNNGV. CDR3 loop: CASSPPGQGTDTQYF. CDR3 sequence (DNA): TGTGCCAGCAGCCCACCGGGACAGGGAACAGATACGCAGTATTTT.

The rearrangement joins TRBV7-2 to TRBJ1-5, with D possibly being TRBD1 (6 bases). CDR3 size: 13 residues. Deletions cut 6 bases from V and 6 bases from J, with 12 bases between. The germline CDR1 and CDR2 sequences are SGHTA and FQGNSA. This CDR3 is CASSAQGGQPQHF. The CDR3 DNA follows: TGTGCCAGCAGTGCCCAAGGGGGTCAGCCCCAGCATTTT.

The chain couples TRBV19 to TRBJ2-7; TRBD2 agrees at 9 bases. Germline CDR1 is LNHDA and CDR2 is SQIVND (reference sequence). Trimming at V came to 3 bases and at J to 2 bases, leaving 5 bases not matched to a gene. This CDR3 is built from 15 residues. The CDR3 coding sequence is TGTGCCAGTAGTATCGGACTAGCGCCGACCTACGAGCAGTACTTC. The encoded protein is CASSIGLAPTYEQYF.

The gene calls are TRBV9 and TRBJ1-1, with unresolved D. The V end was cut by 0 bases, the J end by 11 bases, with 17 bases between. The CDR3 is made up of 14 amino acids. Germline V gene data show CDR1 as SGDLS and CDR2 as YYNGEE. CDR3: CASSVDGRRGQAFF. The CDR3 DNA sequence: TGTGCCAGCAGCGTAGACGGGAGGCGAGGGCAGGCTTTCTTT. The full variable domain, completed using reference TRBV9 and TRBJ1-1, is DSGVTQTPKHLITATGQRVTLRCSPRSGDLSVYWYQQSLDQGLQFLIQYYNGEERAKGNILERFSAQQFPDLHSELNLSSLELGDSALYFCASSVDGRRGQAFFGQGTRLTVV.